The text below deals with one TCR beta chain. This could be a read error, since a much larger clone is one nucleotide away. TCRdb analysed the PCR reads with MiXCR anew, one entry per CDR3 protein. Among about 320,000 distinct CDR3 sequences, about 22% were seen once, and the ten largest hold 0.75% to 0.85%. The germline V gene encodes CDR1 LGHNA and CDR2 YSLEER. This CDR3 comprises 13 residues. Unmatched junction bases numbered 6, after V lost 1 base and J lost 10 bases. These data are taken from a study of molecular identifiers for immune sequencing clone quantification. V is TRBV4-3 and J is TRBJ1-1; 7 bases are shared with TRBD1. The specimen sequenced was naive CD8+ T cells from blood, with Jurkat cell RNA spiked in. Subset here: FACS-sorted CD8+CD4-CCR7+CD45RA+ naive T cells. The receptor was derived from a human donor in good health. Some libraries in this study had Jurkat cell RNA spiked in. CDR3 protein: CASSQGQGRVAFF. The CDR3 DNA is TGCGCCAGCAGCCAAGGACAGGGCCGTGTAGCTTTCTTT.